Listed here are 16 T cell receptor beta chains from one sample, sequenced in a study of cytomegalovirus exposure and HLA in healthy donors. Primers included in the PCR were 60 Vbeta and 13 Jbeta primers. The protocol was immunoSEQ multiplex PCR, while the TCRdb copy is restricted to in-frame clones and leaves out a portion. The table includes about 130,000 clones, over 60% detected once. Sequencing was performed on PBMCs. These receptors were taken from a woman aged 55-70 years in good health and CMV-seronegative.

This clone was recorded only once. The chain joins TRBV7-3 to TRBJ2-4; 8 bases fit TRBD2. Trimming took 2 bases from V and 5 from J; bases not matched to a gene: 2. The CDR3 runs 14 residues. Germline assignment: CDR1 SGHTA and CDR2 FQGTGA. Here the CDR3 DNA reads TGTGCCAGCAGCTTAGGAGCGGGAGAAAACATTCAGTACTTC. It specifies CASSLGAGENIQYF.

The chain combines TRBV2 with TRBJ1-6; 7 nucleotides match TRBD1. The germline CDR1 and CDR2 sequences are SNHLY and FYNNEI. This CDR3 region has 14 residues. With 6 bases clipped from V and 7 bases from J, the junction kept 6 bases outside the gene matches. CDR3 bases: TGTGCCAGCAGGACAGGGAAGGGGAATTCACCCCTCCACTTT. Its translation: CASRTGKGNSPLHF.

This chain joins TRBV2 and TRBJ2-5; 7 nucleotides align to TRBD1. The DNA end favors TRBJ2-7, so the J call may be wrong. This CDR3 has 17 amino acids. Germline values: CDR1 SNHLY, CDR2 FYNNEI. The CDR3 sequence: CASSPTGVPGLSYEQYF. The CDR3 DNA reads TGTGCCAGCAGTCCTACAGGGGTCCCGGGATTAAGCTACGAGCAGTACTTC.

The rearrangement joins TRBV27 to TRBJ2-7, with TRBD1 matching over 7 bases. Germline CDR1 is MNHEY and CDR2 is SMNVEV (reference sequence). This CDR3 is built from 15 residues. Germline trimming cut 5 bases from V and 0 bases from J; bases unmatched to any gene: 7. The CDR3 protein is CASSKNWDSSYEQYF. The CDR3 DNA sequence: TGTGCCAGCAGTAAGAACTGGGACAGCTCCTACGAGCAGTACTTC.

This clone came up a few times. The chain recombines TRBV7-9 with TRBJ2-7, with a tentative D call TRBD1 (6 bases). V was trimmed by 3 bases and J by 9 bases, leaving 15 bases between them. The CDR3 runs 13 residues. Germline CDR1 SEHNR, CDR2 FQNEAQ (reference sequence). The CDR3 DNA reads TGTGCCAGCAGCTTTATTGAGGGGGTACGGCAGTACTTC. It yields the protein CASSFIEGVRQYF.

J is TRBJ1-2 and V is TRBV2, with 8 bases aligning to TRBD1. The CDR3 runs 16 residues. Germline V gene sequence: CDR1 SNHLY, CDR2 FYNNEI. V shed 1 base, J shed 4 bases, and the junction held 8 bases outside the gene matches. In DNA, the CDR3 is TGTGCCAGCAGTGAAGGAAGGGCAGGGGGCGGCTATGGCTACACCTTC. Its protein is CASSEGRAGGGYGYTF.

The genes are TRBV19 and TRBJ2-3, with 7 bases aligning to TRBD1. V dropped 9 bases and J dropped 3; count of bases not matched to a gene: 3. CDR1 LNHDA and CDR2 SQIVND come from the germline V gene (reference sequence). The CDR3 contains 12 residues. The CDR3 protein is CASRDRTDTQYF. In nucleotides, the CDR3 is TGTGCCAGCCGGGACAGAACAGATACGCAGTATTTT.

The V call is TRBV5-4, the J call TRBJ2-5, with TRBD1 matching 7 bases. Germline trimming cut 5 bases from V and 0 bases from J; bases unmatched to any gene: 10. CDR1 and CDR2 from the germline V gene are SGHNT and YYREEE (reference sequence). This CDR3 is 16 amino acids long. The CDR3 nucleotides read TGTGCCAGCAGTCTGACAGGGCCCGGATACCAAGAGACCCAGTACTTC. Its translation is CASSLTGPGYQETQYF.

This clone appeared once. The genes are TRBV28 and TRBJ2-1; D unclear. The CDR3 runs 14 residues. The V gene lost 10 bases and the J gene lost 0 bases, with 13 bases spanning the gap. Germline CDR1 and CDR2: MDHEN and SYDVKM. This chain's CDR3 is CATLLRSSYNEQFF. DNA of the CDR3: TGTGCCACCCTTCTACGGAGCTCCTACAATGAGCAGTTCTTC. Full variable domain (remainder filled in from reference TRBV28 and TRBJ2-1): DVKVTQSSRYLVKRTGEKVFLECVQDMDHENMFWYRQDPGLGLRLIYFSYDVKMKEKGDIPEGYSVSREKKERFSLILESASTNQTSMYLCATLLRSSYNEQFFGPGTRLTVL.

V gene TRBV28 combines with J gene TRBJ2-3, with 8 bases lining up with TRBD1. The germline gives CDR1 MDHEN, CDR2 SYDVKM. J was trimmed by 4 bases and V by 5 bases; bases with no gene match: 14. This CDR3 region has 17 residues. The CDR3 loop reads CASSPPLGQGNADTQYF. In nucleotides, the CDR3 is TGTGCCAGCAGTCCGCCCCTAGGACAGGGCAACGCAGATACGCAGTATTTT.

This sequence joins TRBV7-2 and TRBJ2-1, with 8 bases lining up with TRBD2. This CDR3 is built from 16 residues. Germline CDR1 SGHTA, CDR2 FQGNSA. V was pared by 2 bases and J by 4 bases, with 7 bases of the junction left unmatched. CDR3 in DNA: TGTGCCAGCAGCTTAATCGGTAGCGGGGTGTACAATGAGCAGTTCTTC. Protein: CASSLIGSGVYNEQFF. The entire variable domain, with the rest obtained from reference TRBV7-2 and TRBJ2-1, is as follows: GAGVSQSPSNKVTEKGKDVELRCDPISGHTALYWYRQSLGQGLEFLIYFQGNSAPDKSGLPSDRFSAERTGGSVSTLTIQRTQQEDSAVYLCASSLIGSGVYNEQFFGPGTRLTVL.

The chain employs TRBV4-1 and TRBJ2-1; a weak D match, TRBD2 (5 bases). The CDR3 length is 16 residues. Germline loops: CDR1 MGHRA, CDR2 YSYEKL. Trimming left V 0 bases short and J 6 bases short, with 15 bases between. CDR3 region: CASSQDLGLATNEQFF. CDR3 nucleotide sequence: TGCGCCAGCAGCCAAGATCTTGGCCTAGCAACCAATGAGCAGTTCTTC.

The chain recombines TRBV7-9 with TRBJ1-5; D gene ambiguous. Germline V gene sequence: CDR1 SEHNR, CDR2 FQNEAQ (reference sequence). The CDR3 covers 12 residues. The V end was cut by 4 bases, the J end by 6 bases, with 7 bases between. The CDR3 DNA follows: TGTGCCAGCAGCTCCACTACTCAGCCCCAGCATTTT. Translating gives CASSSTTQPQHF.

The table lists this clone with a few counts. V usage is TRBV5-4 and J usage is TRBJ2-3; TRBD2 aligns across 16 bases. The J segment lost 5 bases and the V segment lost 4 bases, leaving 16 bases of the junction unmatched. The CDR3 runs to 20 residues. The germline CDR1 and CDR2 sequences are SGHNT and YYREEE (reference sequence). Here the CDR3 reads CASSGAGTSGGVAVLDTQYF. Written as DNA, the CDR3 is TGTGCCAGCAGCGGAGCCGGGACTAGCGGGGGGGTGGCTGTTTTAGATACGCAGTATTTT.

This sequence joins TRBV19 and TRBJ1-5; the D is unclear. Per germline, CDR1 LNHDA and CDR2 SQIVND (reference sequence). The CDR3 is 14 amino acids. The V and J ends lost 6 bases and 5 bases respectively, with 14 bases between them. CDR3 protein: CASRVAYGDQPQHF. CDR3 in DNA: TGTGCCAGTAGAGTCGCGTACGGTGATCAGCCCCAGCATTTT. Full variable domain (remainder filled in from reference TRBV19 and TRBJ1-5): DGGITQSPKYLFRKEGQNVTLSCEQNLNHDAMYWYRQDPGQGLRLIYYSQIVNDFQKGDIAEGYSVSREKKESFPLTVTSAQKNPTAFYLCASRVAYGDQPQHFGDGTRLSIL.

Written as DNA, the CDR3 is TGTGCCAGCAGTGAGGGCTGGGGCAGGGTTTCCGAGCAGTACTTC. Its protein product is CASSEGWGRVSEQYF. The J gene is TRBJ2-7, the V gene TRBV2; D may be TRBD1 (5 bases). Trimming removed 3 bases from V and 6 bases from J, with 18 bases in between. Looked up from germline, CDR1 is SNHLY and CDR2 is FYNNEI. The CDR3 consists of 15 residues.